What follows is one TCR beta chain and its context. Its antigen remains unidentified. This sample is drawn from a study of identical twins. Study-wide results and limits: Cross-sectional statistical analysis was relied on for the conclusions, without the same donors being followed. Out-of-frame sharing of TCR alpha in monozygotic twins was underestimated by models.

Trimming at V came to 1 base and at J to 5 bases, leaving 4 bases not matched to a gene. Germline lookup yields CDR1 SGHRS and CDR2 YFSETQ. The CDR3 has 15 residues. Unique molecular identifiers were present on the cDNA, which also gained a universal primer site by template switching. Via MiXCR, TCRdb re-called the 5' RACE reads, giving one row per CDR3 protein. Of hundreds of thousands of distinct CDR3 sequences in the sample, approximately 6% were seen once. The sequenced sample was naive T cells sorted from blood. J is TRBJ2-1 and V is TRBV5-1, with 9 bases aligning to TRBD1. This receptor was obtained from a man younger than 35 in good health. The CDR3 region has the DNA TGCGCCAGCAGCTTGACAGGGGGCGCGAACAATGAGCAGTTCTTC. This codes for CASSLTGGANNEQFF.